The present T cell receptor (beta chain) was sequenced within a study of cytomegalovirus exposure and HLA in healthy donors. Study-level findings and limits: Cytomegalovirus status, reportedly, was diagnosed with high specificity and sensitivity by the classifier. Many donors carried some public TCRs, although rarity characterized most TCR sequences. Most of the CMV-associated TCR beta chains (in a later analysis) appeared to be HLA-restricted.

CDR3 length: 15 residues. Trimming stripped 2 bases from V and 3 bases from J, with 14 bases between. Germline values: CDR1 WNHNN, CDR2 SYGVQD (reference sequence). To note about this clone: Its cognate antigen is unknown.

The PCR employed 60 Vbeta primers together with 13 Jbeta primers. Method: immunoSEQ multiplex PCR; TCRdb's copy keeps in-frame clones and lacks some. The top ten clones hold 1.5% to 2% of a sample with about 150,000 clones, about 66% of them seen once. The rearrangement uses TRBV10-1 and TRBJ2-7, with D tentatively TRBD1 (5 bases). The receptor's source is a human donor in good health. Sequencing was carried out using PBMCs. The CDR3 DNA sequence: TGCGCCAGCAGTGAGGGCGGCAGGGCAGTCTACGAGCAGTACTTC. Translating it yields CASSEGGRAVYEQYF.